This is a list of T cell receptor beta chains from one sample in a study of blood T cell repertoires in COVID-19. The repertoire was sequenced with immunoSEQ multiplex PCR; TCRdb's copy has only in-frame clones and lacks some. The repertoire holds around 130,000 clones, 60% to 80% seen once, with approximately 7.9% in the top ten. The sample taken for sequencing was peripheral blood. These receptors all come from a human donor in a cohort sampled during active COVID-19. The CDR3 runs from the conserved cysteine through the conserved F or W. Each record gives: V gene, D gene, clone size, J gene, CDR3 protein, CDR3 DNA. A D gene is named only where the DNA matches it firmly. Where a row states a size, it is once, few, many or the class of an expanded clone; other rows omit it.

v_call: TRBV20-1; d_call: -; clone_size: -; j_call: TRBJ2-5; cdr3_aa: CSAEEQETQYF; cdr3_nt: TGCAGTGCTGAGGAGCAAGAGACCCAGTACTTC
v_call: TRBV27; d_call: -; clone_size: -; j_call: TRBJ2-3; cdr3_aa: CASSSQVAISTDTQYF; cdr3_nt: TGTGCCAGCAGTTCCCAGGTAGCGATCAGCACAGATACGCAGTATTTT
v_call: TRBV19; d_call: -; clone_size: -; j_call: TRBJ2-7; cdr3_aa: CASSISQGYLEQYF; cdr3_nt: TGTGCCAGTAGTATATCCCAGGGATATCTAGAGCAGTACTTC
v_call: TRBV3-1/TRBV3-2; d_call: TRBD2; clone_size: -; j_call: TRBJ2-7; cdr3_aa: CASSHRRGDRQYF; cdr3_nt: TGTGCCAGCAGCCATAGGCGGGGGGACCGGCAGTACTTC
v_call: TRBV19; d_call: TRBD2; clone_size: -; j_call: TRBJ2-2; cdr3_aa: CASSHGLATGELFF; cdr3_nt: TGTGCCAGTAGTCACGGACTAGCGACCGGGGAGCTGTTTTTT
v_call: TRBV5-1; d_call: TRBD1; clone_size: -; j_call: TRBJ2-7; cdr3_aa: CASSLTGDEQYF; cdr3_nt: TGCGCCAGCAGCCTGACAGGGGACGAGCAGTACTTC
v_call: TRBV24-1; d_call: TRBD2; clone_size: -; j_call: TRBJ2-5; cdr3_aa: CATSDRLAGGVSETQYF; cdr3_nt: TGTGCCACCAGTGATAGGCTAGCGGGAGGGGTATCGGAGACCCAGTACTTC
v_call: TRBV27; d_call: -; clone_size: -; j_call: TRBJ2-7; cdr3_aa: CASSLDGASASSYEQYF; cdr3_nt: TGTGCCAGCAGTTTGGATGGGGCGTCCGCAAGCTCCTACGAGCAGTACTTC
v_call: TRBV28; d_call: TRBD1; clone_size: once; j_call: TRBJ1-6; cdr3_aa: CASRYRGGNSPLHF; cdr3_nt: TGTGCCAGCAGGTACAGGGGGGGGAATTCACCCCTCCACTTT
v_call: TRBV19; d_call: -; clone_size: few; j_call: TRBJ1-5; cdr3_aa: CASSTLDRLNQPQHF; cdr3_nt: TGTGCCAGTAGTACCCTTGACAGGCTGAATCAGCCCCAGCATTTT
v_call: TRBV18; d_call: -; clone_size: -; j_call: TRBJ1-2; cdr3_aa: CASSADRRDGYTF; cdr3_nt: TGTGCCAGCTCGGCCGACAGGAGAGATGGCTACACCTTC
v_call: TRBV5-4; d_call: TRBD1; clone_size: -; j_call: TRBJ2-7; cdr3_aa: CASSLGRGQGAYEQYF; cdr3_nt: TGTGCCAGCAGCTTGGGGCGGGGACAGGGCGCCTACGAGCAGTACTTC
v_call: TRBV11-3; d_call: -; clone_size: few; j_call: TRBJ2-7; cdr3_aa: CASSFGGRLYEQYF; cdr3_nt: TGTGCCAGCAGCTTCGGGGGACGGCTCTACGAGCAGTACTTC
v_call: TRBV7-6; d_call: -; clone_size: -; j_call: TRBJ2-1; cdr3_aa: CASSLGDGTINEQFF; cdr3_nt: TGTGCCAGCAGCTTAGGAGACGGGACAATCAATGAGCAGTTCTTC
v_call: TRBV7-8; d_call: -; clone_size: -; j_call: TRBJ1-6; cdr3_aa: CASSPTGGVNSPLHF; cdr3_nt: TGTGCCAGCAGTCCCACGGGGGGGGTTAATTCACCCCTCCACTTT